One TCR beta chain is described in this entry. The antigen is undetermined. These data are taken from a study of cytomegalovirus exposure and HLA in healthy donors. Primers included in the PCR were 60 Vbeta and 13 Jbeta primers. The table came from immunoSEQ multiplex PCR; TCRdb's copy has only in-frame clones and leaves some out. The table includes around 190,000 clones, about four fifths detected once. Whole-study results and caveats: In presence/absence analyses, roughly uniform sequencing depth across donors was assumed.

V lost 6 bases to trimming and J lost 4 bases; unmatched junction nucleotides: 5. Germline CDR1 ENHRY, CDR2 SYGVKD. This CDR3 has 13 amino acids. This clonotype was obtained from a man aged 30 to 45 in good health and CMV-seropositive. The rearrangement joins TRBV10-3 to TRBJ1-2; 7 bases map to TRBD1. Sample: PBMCs. For the CDR3, the DNA is TGTGCCATCAGCCCGGGACAGCTCTATGGCTACACCTTC. It yields the protein CAISPGQLYGYTF.